The next 17 T cell receptor beta chains were all read from a single sample in a study of T cells after posttransplantation cyclophosphamide. Method: immunoSEQ multiplex PCR; TCRdb's copy keeps in-frame clones and lacks some. This sample has fewer than 55,000 clones and no singletons, with 2% to 3% in the ten largest. Material: PBMCs. The receptors were gathered from a man aged 40-49 years in good health, CMV-negative, and a related stem cell transplant donor.

This clone was counted at least ten times. The chain joins TRBV7-9 to TRBJ1-2; 9 nucleotides match TRBD1. V shed 5 bases and J 5 bases; nucleotides not matched to a gene: 15. The CDR3 totals 17 residues. CDR1 is SEHNR, CDR2 FQNEAQ, per germline (reference sequence). For the CDR3, the DNA is TGTGCCAGCAGCCCCCGGACAGGGGACGGGACTGATTATGGCTACACCTTC. This encodes CASSPRTGDGTDYGYTF.

This clone came up many times. CDR3 residues: CASSLGQGTHYNEQFF. CDR3 nucleotide sequence: TGCGCCAGCAGCTTGGGACAGGGAACACACTACAATGAGCAGTTCTTC. The V call is TRBV5-1, the J call TRBJ2-1, with TRBD1 identical over 7 bases. The CDR3 spans 16 residues. V lost 0 bases and J lost 3; bases outside the gene matches: 6. Germline CDR1 SGHRS, CDR2 YFSETQ.

This clone was detected ten times or more. This sequence joins TRBV2 and TRBJ2-6; no clear D gene. CDR3 length equals 14 residues. V lost 8 bases, J lost 2 bases, and 10 bases lay in between. Germline CDR1 reads SNHLY; CDR2 reads FYNNEI. CDR3 sequence reads: CASLEDTGANVLTF. In DNA, the CDR3 is TGTGCCAGCCTAGAGGATACTGGGGCCAACGTCCTGACTTTC.

This clone has at least ten counts. The chain carries TRBV10-3 and TRBJ2-7; D gene unclear. This CDR3 has 14 amino acids. Germline V gene sequence: CDR1 ENHRY, CDR2 SYGVKD. V lost 0 bases and J lost 0, with 6 bases in between. CDR3 in amino acids: CAISESPGSYEQYF. The CDR3 bases are TGTGCCATCAGTGAGTCCCCGGGCTCCTACGAGCAGTACTTC.

This clone was counted many times. The chain has TRBV7-8 and TRBJ2-3; D might be TRBD2 (5 bases). Germline CDR1 SGHVS, CDR2 FQNEAQ. Trimming took off 1 base at V and 10 bases at J, with 12 bases between the two ends. The CDR3 runs to 13 residues. The CDR3 DNA reads as TGTGCCAGCAGCTTAGTTTCCGGGGTCGCGCAGTATTTT. Translating it yields CASSLVSGVAQYF.

This clone was picked up many times. DNA for the CDR3: TGCGCCAGCAGTTGGACTAGCGGGAACAATGAGCAGTTCTTC. Its translation: CASSWTSGNNEQFF. The genes are TRBV10-2 and TRBJ2-1; 12 positions agree with TRBD2. The CDR3 runs to 14 residues. V shed 5 bases, J shed 5 bases, and the junction held 1 base outside the gene matches. CDR1 is WSHSY and CDR2 is SAAADI in the germline V gene.

This clone was detected many times. The V call is TRBV7-9, the J call TRBJ1-5; D is possibly TRBD1 (5 bases). V dropped 5 bases and J dropped 3 bases, with 8 bases sitting between them. This CDR3 has 13 amino acids. The germline V gene has CDR1 SEHNR and CDR2 FQNEAQ (reference sequence). The CDR3, as DNA: TGTGCCAGCAGCGCGACAGTCAATCAGCCCCAGCATTTT. Translated: CASSATVNQPQHF.

This clone was counted ten times or more. CDR3 sequence: CAWSAPPSSYGYTF. In nucleotides, the CDR3 is TGTGCCTGGAGTGCCCCCCCCTCCTCCTATGGCTACACCTTC. The chain couples TRBV30 to TRBJ1-2; D gene ambiguous. The V gene lost 1 base and the J gene lost 4 bases, with 13 bases spanning the gap. This CDR3 region has 14 residues. Germline V gene sequence: CDR1 GTSNPN, CDR2 SVGIG (reference sequence). The variable domain in full, completed from reference TRBV30 and TRBJ1-2, reads SQTIHQWPATLVQPVGSPLSLECTVEGTSNPNLYWYRQAAGRGLQLLFYSVGIGQISSEVPQNLSASRPQDRQFILSSKKLLLSDSGFYLCAWSAPPSSYGYTFGSGTRLTVV.

The rearrangement joins TRBV9 to TRBJ2-3, with D unresolved. Trimming stripped 3 bases from V and 4 bases from J, with 6 bases between. The CDR3 contains 12 residues. Germline V CDR1 and CDR2: SGDLS, YYNGEE. The CDR3 DNA follows: TGTGCCAGCAGCGCCCTCGCAGATACGCAGTATTTT. It codes for CASSALADTQYF.

This clone was seen repeatedly, ten times or more. The chain has TRBV7-2 and TRBJ1-2, with D uncertain. CDR1 SGHTA and CDR2 FQGNSA come from the germline V gene. V shed 7 bases and J shed 0 bases, with 15 bases lying between them. CDR3 size: 15 residues. The CDR3 coding sequence is TGTGCCAGCAACCGGGAGGGTTCATCTAACTATGGCTACACCTTC. It specifies CASNREGSSNYGYTF.

In its sample, this clone was seen a few times. The chain recombines TRBV6-1 with TRBJ2-5; D is ambiguous. The DNA end is more similar to TRBJ2-7, so the J call may be wrong. The CDR3 loop spans 21 amino acids. Germline V lookup: CDR1 MNHNS, CDR2 SASEGT. CDR3 amino acids: CASSEGVAASAINPSSYEQYF. The CDR3 nucleotides read TGTGCCAGCAGTGAAGGAGTGGCCGCCAGCGCGATCAACCCGAGCTCCTACGAGCAGTACTTC.

V gene TRBV27 combines with J gene TRBJ2-5; a possible D gene is TRBD1 (6 bases). In germline, CDR1 is MNHEY, CDR2 SMNVEV (reference sequence). The CDR3 loop spans 13 amino acids. V lost 2 bases and J lost 3, with 7 bases in between. The chain's CDR3 is CASSLRTEETQYF. DNA for the CDR3: TGTGCCAGCAGTTTAAGGACAGAAGAGACCCAGTACTTC.

The rearrangement joins TRBV9 to TRBJ2-1; 8 nucleotides match TRBD2. The length of the CDR3 is 16 residues. Per germline, CDR1 SGDLS and CDR2 YYNGEE. V gave up 4 bases and J gave up 7 bases; unmatched junction bases: 13. The CDR3 nucleotides are TGTGCCAGCAGCTCCCGGACTAGCTCGACGAAGAATGAGCAGTTCTTC. Residues: CASSSRTSSTKNEQFF. Drawing the rest from reference TRBV9 and TRBJ2-1, the complete variable domain is DSGVTQTPKHLITATGQRVTLRCSPRSGDLSVYWYQQSLDQGLQFLIQYYNGEERAKGNILERFSAQQFPDLHSELNLSSLELGDSALYFCASSSRTSSTKNEQFFGPGTRLTVL.

This clone appeared many times. This chain joins TRBV19 and TRBJ1-3, with D possibly TRBD1 on 6 matching bases. The CDR3 loop spans 12 amino acids. CDR1 and CDR2 from the germline V gene are LNHDA and SQIVND (reference sequence). Trimming left V 9 bases short and J 4 bases short, with 10 bases between. This chain's CDR3 is CASNRVGNTIYF. CDR3 nucleotides: TGTGCCAGCAACAGGGTGGGAAACACCATATATTTT.

The rearrangement links TRBV7-9 to TRBJ2-3; D is uncertain. CDR1 is SEHNR and CDR2 is FQNEAQ in the germline V gene (reference sequence). The length of the CDR3 is 13 residues. Trimming took off 4 bases at V and 4 bases at J, with 9 bases between the two ends. The CDR3 nucleotides read TGTGCCAGCAGCTCCCCCGGAGCAGATACGCAGTATTTT. Residues: CASSSPGADTQYF.

This clone appeared a few times. The chain recombines TRBV9 with TRBJ2-2, with a possible D match to TRBD2 (5 bases). Between the trimmed V and J ends, which lost 4 bases and 4 bases, there was a span of 8 bases. The germline V gene has CDR1 SGDLS and CDR2 YYNGEE. This CDR3 has 13 amino acids. The CDR3 sequence is CASSSGGTGELFF. CDR3 nucleotide sequence: TGTGCCAGCAGCAGCGGCGGCACCGGGGAGCTGTTTTTT.

This clone was recorded many times. J is TRBJ1-5 and V is TRBV2; possibly TRBD1 for D (6 bases). The CDR3 covers 13 residues. Germline V CDR1 and CDR2: SNHLY, FYNNEI. Trimming removed 7 bases from V and 5 bases from J, with 12 bases in between. CDR3 amino acids: CASTPDRDQPQHF. DNA for the CDR3: TGTGCCAGCACCCCGGACAGAGATCAGCCCCAGCATTTT.